This note documents a single T cell receptor (beta chain) sequence. Its antigen remains unidentified. CDR3 length: 14 amino acids. V was cut by 0 bases and J by 5 bases, with 13 bases left in between. CDR1 is DFQATT, CDR2 SNEGSKA, per germline (reference sequence). The study recruited healthy Caucasian donors from Russia who were aged about 6 to 95. Total RNA was extracted at no less than 5 micrograms per sample. A sample-barcoded 5' primer and a J-beta primer mix were used in a second PCR of roughly 7 to 12 cycles. TCRdb reprocessed the 5' RACE reads via MiXCR and lists one record per CDR3 protein. The repertoire has around 820,000 distinct CDR3 sequences, roughly 25% of them found once; the top ten carry more than 3%. This sample stems from a study of blood T cells in healthy people across ages. Findings of the study overall: Diversity of TCR beta correlated strongly with naive T cell percentage.

These data also featured in a second study, about T cells of mothers and their children. Turning to that study: A few healthy Caucasian mothers gave samples, and so did their six children.

The clonotype comes from a boy aged 5 to 17 in good health. The source material was blood. The rearrangement joins TRBV20-1 to TRBJ2-5, with D possibly TRBD2 on 6 matching bases. The CDR3 spells CSARDRGSGETQYF. DNA of the CDR3: TGCAGTGCTAGAGATCGGGGGAGCGGCGAGACCCAGTACTTC.